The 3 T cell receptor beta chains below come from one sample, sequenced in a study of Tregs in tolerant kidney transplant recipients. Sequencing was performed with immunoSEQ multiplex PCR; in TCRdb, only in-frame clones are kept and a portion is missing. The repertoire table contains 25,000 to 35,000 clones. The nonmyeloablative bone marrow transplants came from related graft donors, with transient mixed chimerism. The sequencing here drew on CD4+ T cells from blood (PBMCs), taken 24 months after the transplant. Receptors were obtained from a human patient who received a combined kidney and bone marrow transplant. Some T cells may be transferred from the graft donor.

The CDR3 DNA, read in part, is TGTGCCAGCAGGGGAAAACTAGCAGTTTACGAG. As protein: CASRGKLAVYE. The whole CDR3 reads CASRGKLAVYEQYF. This chain connects TRBV28 to TRBJ2-7; D perhaps matches TRBD2 (6 bases). The CDR3 end is not reached by the read, which stops 3 residues before it; the germline J gene fills it in. Trimming took 6 bases from V and 4 from J, leaving 16 bases between them. Germline CDR1 MDHEN, CDR2 SYDVKM. The CDR3 extends over 14 amino acids.

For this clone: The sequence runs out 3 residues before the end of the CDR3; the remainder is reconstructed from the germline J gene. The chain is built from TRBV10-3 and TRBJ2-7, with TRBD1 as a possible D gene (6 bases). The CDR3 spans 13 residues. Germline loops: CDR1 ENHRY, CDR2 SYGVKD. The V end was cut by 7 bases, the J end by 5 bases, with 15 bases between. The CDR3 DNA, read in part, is TGTGCCATCAAGGGACAAACCCTCCACGAG. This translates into CAIKGQTLHE. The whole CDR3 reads CAIKGQTLHEQYF.

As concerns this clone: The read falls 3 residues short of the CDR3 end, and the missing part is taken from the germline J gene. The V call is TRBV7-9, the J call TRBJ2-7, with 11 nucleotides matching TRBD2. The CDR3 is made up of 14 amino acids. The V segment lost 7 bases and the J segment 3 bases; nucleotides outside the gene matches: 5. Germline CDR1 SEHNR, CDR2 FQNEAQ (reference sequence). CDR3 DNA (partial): TGTGCCAGCACCGCCGGGACTAGCGGCTACGAG. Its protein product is CASTAGTSGYE. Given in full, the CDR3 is CASTAGTSGYEQYF.